The present entry profiles one T cell receptor beta chain with its context. Antigen specificity is unknown. PCR was performed a second time for about 6 to 12 cycles using a sample-barcoded 5' primer and a J-beta primer mix. TCRdb itself ran the 5' RACE reads through MiXCR, one entry per CDR3 protein. The table has about 290,000 distinct CDR3 sequences, 27% seen once. Germline assignment: CDR1 LGHDT and CDR2 YNNKEL (reference sequence). The CDR3 length is 12 residues. The V and J ends lost 8 bases and 10 bases respectively, with 15 bases between them. The sample originates from a study of blood T cells in healthy people across ages. Study results and limitations: TCR beta diversity per million T cells fell roughly linearly with age.

The specimen sequenced was blood. The chain has TRBV3-1 and TRBJ2-1, with D perhaps assigned TRBD1 or TRBD2 (6 bases each). The receptor comes from a woman aged 70-85 years in good health. The CDR3 DNA sequence: TGTGCCAGCGGTGGGGGGCTGGGGGAGCAGTTCTTC. Translation gives CASGGGLGEQFF.